A single sample is the source of the 2 T cell receptor beta chains below, sequenced in a study of control samples from healthy donors and cancer patients. The table came from immunoSEQ multiplex PCR; TCRdb's copy has only in-frame clones and leaves some out. The sample has some 150,000 clones; just under 95% are singletons. Sequencing input: PBMCs. The receptor set was obtained from a man in his sixties with colorectal cancer.

This clone appeared once. This chain connects TRBV6-6 to TRBJ1-3; a weak D match, TRBD1 (6 bases). CDR3 size: 18 residues. V was pared by 5 bases and J by 0 bases, with 20 bases between. Looked up from germline, CDR1 is MNHNY and CDR2 is SVGAGI (reference sequence). DNA for the CDR3: TGTGCCAGCAGTCAACCGGGGGGGCAGGGGACCTCTGGAAACACCATATATTTT. Residues: CASSQPGGQGTSGNTIYF.

The chain's CDR3 is CASSLAGNTGELFF. CDR3 sequence (DNA): TGCGCCAGCAGCTTGGCAGGGAACACCGGGGAGCTGTTTTTT. The gene calls are TRBV5-1 and TRBJ2-2, with unresolved D. This CDR3 contains 14 residues. Per germline, CDR1 SGHRS and CDR2 YFSETQ. Trimming stripped 0 bases from V and 1 base from J, with 4 bases between.